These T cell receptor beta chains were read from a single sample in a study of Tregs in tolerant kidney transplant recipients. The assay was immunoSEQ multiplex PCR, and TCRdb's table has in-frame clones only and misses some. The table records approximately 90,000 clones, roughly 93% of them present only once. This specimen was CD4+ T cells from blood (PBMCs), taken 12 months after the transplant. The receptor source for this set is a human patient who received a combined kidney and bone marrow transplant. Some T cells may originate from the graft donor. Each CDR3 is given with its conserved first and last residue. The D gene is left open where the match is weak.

CASSSPWTGGNEQFF	TGTGCCAGCTCATCCCCGTGGACAGGGGGCAATGAGCAGTTCTTC	TRBV18	TRBJ2-1	TRBD1
CASSLVGGLVKNEQFF	TGCGCCAGCAGCTTGGTAGGGGGACTAGTAAAGAATGAGCAGTTCTTC	TRBV5-1	TRBJ2-1	TRBD2
CASSQDHGRAGDTQYF	TGCGCCAGCAGCCAAGATCACGGGAGGGCCGGAGATACGCAGTATTTT	TRBV4-1	TRBJ2-3	TRBD2
CASSLEGQGTEAFF	TGCGCCAGCAGCTTGGAGGGGCAGGGCACTGAAGCTTTCTTT	TRBV5-1	TRBJ1-1	NA
CASSLNRDRGHYEQYF	TGTGCCAGCAGCTTAAACCGGGACAGGGGGCATTACGAGCAGTACTTC	TRBV11-3	TRBJ2-7	TRBD1
CASSKNTYEQYF	TGTGCCAGCAGCAAAAACACCTACGAGCAGTACTTC	TRBV11-2	TRBJ2-7	NA
CASSTTRTGTGYGYTF	TGTGCCAGCAGCACGACTCGGACAGGGACAGGCTATGGCTACACCTTC	TRBV5-4	TRBJ1-2	TRBD1
CASSRLAGGLEAKETQYF	TGTGCCAGCAGCCGATTAGCGGGGGGGCTAGAAGCCAAAGAGACCCAGTACTTC	TRBV9	TRBJ2-5	TRBD2
CTSSRHSYEQYF	TGCACCAGCAGTCGACACTCCTACGAGCAGTACTTC	TRBV1	TRBJ2-7	NA
CASSLEAGGVGKNIQYF	TGCGCCAGCAGCTTGGAGGCGGGAGGGGTTGGCAAAAACATTCAGTACTTC	TRBV5-1	TRBJ2-4	TRBD2
CASSSKGAANEKLFF	TGTGCCAGCAGTAGTAAGGGGGCGGCTAATGAAAAACTGTTTTTT	TRBV28	TRBJ1-4	TRBD1
CASSRASLTRNEQYF	TGTGCCAGCAGCCGCGCCAGTCTCACCAGGAACGAGCAGTACTTC	TRBV7-2	TRBJ2-7	NA
CASSIKWGGDSNQPQHF	TGTGCCAGCAGCATAAAATGGGGGGGGGATAGCAATCAGCCCCAGCATTTT	TRBV7-8	TRBJ1-5	NA
CAISVGGSTDTQYF	TGTGCCATCAGTGTTGGAGGTAGCACAGATACGCAGTATTTT	TRBV10-3	TRBJ2-3	NA
CAWKYSRTSGGVQFF	TGTGCCTGGAAATATAGTAGGACTAGCGGGGGGGTGCAGTTCTTC	TRBV30	TRBJ2-1	TRBD2
CASSEQGLTEAFF	TGTGCCAGCAGTGAACAGGGTCTGACTGAAGCTTTCTTT	TRBV2	TRBJ1-1	NA
CASSLVPGQNYGYTF	TGTGCCAGCAGTTTGGTCCCAGGACAGAACTATGGCTACACCTTC	TRBV28	TRBJ1-2	NA